One T cell receptor (beta chain) is described in this entry. The data were taken from a study of blood T cell repertoires in COVID-19. The data were produced by immunoSEQ multiplex PCR, yet TCRdb's version contains in-frame clones alone and is incomplete. The sample lists around 110,000 clones, approximately 84% occurring once. V dropped 2 bases and J dropped 0; count of bases not matched to a gene: 6. Germline lookup yields CDR1 SNHLY and CDR2 FYNNEI. This CDR3 comprises 18 residues. This rearrangement joins TRBV2 to TRBJ1-6; TRBD1 aligns across 8 bases. Sequencing input: peripheral blood. The TCR comes from a man between 65 and 85 years old with active or convalescent COVID-19. The CDR3 bases are TGTGCCAGCAGTGAACGTGGACAGGGCATCTCCTATAATTCACCCCTCCACTTT. Translating gives CASSERGQGISYNSPLHF.